This TCR beta chain was recovered during a study of cytomegalovirus exposure and HLA in healthy donors. On the study more broadly: It was reported in a later analysis that the same platform had been used for the roughly 110 validation repertoires as for the roughly 710 first-cohort repertoires. Study conclusions and caveats: The dataset shows that most TCR sequences were rare, while some public TCRs occurred in many donors. Researchers counted around 150 TCR beta chains as cytomegalovirus-associated.

The donors were members of the validation cohort, which comprised 90 to 150 subjects and was separate from the first cohort of several hundred subjects. This CDR3 has 13 amino acids. Trimming left V 5 bases short and J 7 bases short, with 12 bases between. Looked up from germline, CDR1 is MNHEY and CDR2 is SMNVEV (reference sequence). In the case of this clone: Antigen specificity is unknown.

The method was immunoSEQ multiplex PCR; TCRdb's version includes in-frame clones alone and lacks a portion of them. The sample has over 150,000 clones; 70% to 90% are singletons. The sequenced material came from PBMCs. The source of this sequence is a human donor in good health. This chain links TRBV27 with TRBJ1-5, with no clear D. This chain's CDR3 is CASSPRGGQPQHF. For the CDR3, the DNA is TGTGCCAGCAGTCCCCGGGGAGGGCAGCCCCAGCATTTT.